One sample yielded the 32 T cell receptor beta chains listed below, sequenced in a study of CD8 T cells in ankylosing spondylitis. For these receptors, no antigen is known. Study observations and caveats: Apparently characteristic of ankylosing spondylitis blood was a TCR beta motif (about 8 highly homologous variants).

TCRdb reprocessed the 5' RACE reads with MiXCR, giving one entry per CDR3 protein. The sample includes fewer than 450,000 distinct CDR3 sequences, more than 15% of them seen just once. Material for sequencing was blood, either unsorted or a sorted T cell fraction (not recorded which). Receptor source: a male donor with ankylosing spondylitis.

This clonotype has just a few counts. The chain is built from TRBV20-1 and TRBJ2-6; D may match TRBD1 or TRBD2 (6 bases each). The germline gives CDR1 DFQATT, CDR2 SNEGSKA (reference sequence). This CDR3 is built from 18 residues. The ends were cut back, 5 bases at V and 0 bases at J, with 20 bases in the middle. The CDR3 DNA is TGCAGTGCTCTCGAAGCTAGCGCCAGGGGCTCTGGGGCCAACGTCCTGACTTTC. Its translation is CSALEASARGSGANVLTF.

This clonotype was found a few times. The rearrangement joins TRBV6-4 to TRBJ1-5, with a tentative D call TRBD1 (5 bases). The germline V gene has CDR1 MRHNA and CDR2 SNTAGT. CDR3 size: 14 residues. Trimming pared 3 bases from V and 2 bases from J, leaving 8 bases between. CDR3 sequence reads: CASSERGGNQPQHF. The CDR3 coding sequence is TGTGCCAGCAGTGAAAGGGGCGGCAATCAGCCCCAGCATTTT.

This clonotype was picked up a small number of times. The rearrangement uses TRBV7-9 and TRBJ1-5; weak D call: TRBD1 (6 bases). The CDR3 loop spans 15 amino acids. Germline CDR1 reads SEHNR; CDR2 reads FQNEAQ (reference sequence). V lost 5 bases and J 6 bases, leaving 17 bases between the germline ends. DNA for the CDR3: TGTGCCAGCAGCCCAACGTCAGGGGTAGTTCAGCCCCAGCATTTT. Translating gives CASSPTSGVVQPQHF.

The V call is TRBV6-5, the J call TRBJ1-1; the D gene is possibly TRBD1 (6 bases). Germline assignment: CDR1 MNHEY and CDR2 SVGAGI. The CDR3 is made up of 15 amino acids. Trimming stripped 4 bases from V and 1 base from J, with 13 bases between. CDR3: CASSFLRGTNTEAFF. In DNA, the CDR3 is TGTGCCAGCAGTTTCCTGAGGGGGACGAACACTGAAGCTTTCTTT.

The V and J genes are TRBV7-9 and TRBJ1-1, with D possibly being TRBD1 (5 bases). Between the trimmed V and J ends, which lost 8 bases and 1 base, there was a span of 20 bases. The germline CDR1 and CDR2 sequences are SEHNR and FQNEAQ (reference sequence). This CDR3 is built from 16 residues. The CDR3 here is CASVPAAGRSNTEAFF. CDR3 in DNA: TGTGCCAGCGTCCCAGCCGCGGGGCGTTCGAACACTGAAGCTTTCTTT.

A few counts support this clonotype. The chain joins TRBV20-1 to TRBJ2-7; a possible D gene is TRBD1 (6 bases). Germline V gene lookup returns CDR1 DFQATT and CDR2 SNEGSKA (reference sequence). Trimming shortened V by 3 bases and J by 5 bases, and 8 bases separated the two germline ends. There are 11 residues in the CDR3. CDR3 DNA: TGCAGTGCTAGGAGGGGGAACGAGCAGTACTTC. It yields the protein CSARRGNEQYF.

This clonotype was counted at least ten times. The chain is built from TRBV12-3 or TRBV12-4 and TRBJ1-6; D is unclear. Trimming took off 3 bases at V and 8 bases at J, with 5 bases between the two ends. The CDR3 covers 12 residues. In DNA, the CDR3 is TGTGCCAGCAGTTTGGGTTATTCACCCCTCCACTTT. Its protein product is CASSLGYSPLHF.

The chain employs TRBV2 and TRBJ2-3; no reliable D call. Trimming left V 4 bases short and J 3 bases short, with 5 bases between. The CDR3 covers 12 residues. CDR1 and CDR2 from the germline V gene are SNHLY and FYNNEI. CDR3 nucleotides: TGTGCCAGCAGTGTACATACAGATACGCAGTATTTT. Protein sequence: CASSVHTDTQYF. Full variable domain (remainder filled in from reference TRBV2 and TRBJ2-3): EPEVTQTPSHQVTQMGQEVILRCVPISNHLYFYWYRQILGQKVEFLVSFYNNEISEKSEIFDDQFSVERPDGSNFTLKIRSTKLEDSAMYFCASSVHTDTQYFGPGTRLTVL.

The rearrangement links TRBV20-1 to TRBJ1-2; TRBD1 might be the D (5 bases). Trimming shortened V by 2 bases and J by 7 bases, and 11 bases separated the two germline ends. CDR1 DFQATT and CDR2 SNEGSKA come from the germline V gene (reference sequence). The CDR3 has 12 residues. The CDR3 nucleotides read TGCAGTGCTAGACAGGGAGTTGGTGGCTACACCTTC. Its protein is CSARQGVGGYTF.

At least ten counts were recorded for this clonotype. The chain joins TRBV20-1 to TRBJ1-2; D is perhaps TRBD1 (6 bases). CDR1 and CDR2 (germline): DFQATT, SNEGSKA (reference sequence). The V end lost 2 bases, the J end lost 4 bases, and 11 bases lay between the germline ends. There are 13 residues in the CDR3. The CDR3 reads CSARPTGGYGYTF. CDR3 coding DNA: TGCAGTGCTAGACCGACAGGTGGCTATGGCTACACCTTC.

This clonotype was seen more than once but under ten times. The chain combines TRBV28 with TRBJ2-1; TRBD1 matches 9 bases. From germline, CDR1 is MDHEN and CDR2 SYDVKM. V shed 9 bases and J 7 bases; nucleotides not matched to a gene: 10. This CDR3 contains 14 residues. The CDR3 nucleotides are TGTGCCAGTGCTTACGGACAGGGGCGGAATGAGCAGTTCTTC. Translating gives CASAYGQGRNEQFF.

CDR3 sequence (DNA): TGTGCCAGCAGCTTCAGGGGTCAGGGAGTTAACTACGAGCAGTACTTC. This codes for CASSFRGQGVNYEQYF. The V gene is TRBV5-5, the J gene TRBJ2-7; D may be TRBD1 (6 bases). V lost 2 bases and J 3 bases, leaving 18 bases between the germline ends. From germline, CDR1 is SGHKS and CDR2 YYEKEE (reference sequence). This CDR3 spans 16 amino acids. The full variable domain, with the rest looked up from reference TRBV5-5 and TRBJ2-7, is DAGVTQSPTHLIKTRGQQVTLRCSPISGHKSVSWYQQVLGQGPQFIFQYYEKEERGRGNFPDRFSARQFPNYSSELNVNALLLGDSALYLCASSFRGQGVNYEQYFGPGTRLTVT.

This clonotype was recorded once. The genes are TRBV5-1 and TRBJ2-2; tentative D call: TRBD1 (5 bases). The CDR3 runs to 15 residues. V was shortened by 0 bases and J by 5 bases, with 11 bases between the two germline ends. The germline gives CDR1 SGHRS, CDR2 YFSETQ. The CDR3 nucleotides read TGCGCCAGCAGCTTGGTTCCAGGGTCAACCGGGGAGCTGTTTTTT. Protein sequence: CASSLVPGSTGELFF.

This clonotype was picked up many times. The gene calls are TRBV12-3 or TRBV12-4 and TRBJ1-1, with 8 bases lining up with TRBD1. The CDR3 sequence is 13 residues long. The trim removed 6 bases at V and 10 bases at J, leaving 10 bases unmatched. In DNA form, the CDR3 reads TGTGCCAGCAGCCGAGGACAGGGCGGGGGAGCTTTCTTT. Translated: CASSRGQGGGAFF.

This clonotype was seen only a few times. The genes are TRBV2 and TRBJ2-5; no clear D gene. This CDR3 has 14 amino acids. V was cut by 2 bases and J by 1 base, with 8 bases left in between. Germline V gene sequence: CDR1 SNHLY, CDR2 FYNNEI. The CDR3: CASSETTIQETQYF. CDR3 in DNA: TGTGCCAGCAGTGAAACTACCATCCAAGAGACCCAGTACTTC.

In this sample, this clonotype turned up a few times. DNA of the CDR3: TGTGCCAGCAAACCCTATGGACAGGGAAGTAGCAACGAGCAGTACTTC. This encodes CASKPYGQGSSNEQYF. The chain recombines TRBV27 with TRBJ2-7; 8 positions match TRBD1. CDR1 and CDR2 from the germline V gene are MNHEY and SMNVEV (reference sequence). J gave up 5 bases and V 7 bases, and 16 bases lay outside the gene matches. The CDR3 extends over 16 amino acids.

The CDR3 here is CASSYSSAYEQYF. CDR3 bases: TGTGCCAGCAGTTACTCGTCGGCCTACGAGCAGTACTTC. The chain links TRBV6-2 or TRBV6-3 to TRBJ2-7; no reliable D call. CDR3 length: 13 amino acids. Trimming shortened V by 0 bases and J by 2 bases, and 5 bases separated the two germline ends. CDR1 and CDR2 (germline): MNHEY, SVGEGT.

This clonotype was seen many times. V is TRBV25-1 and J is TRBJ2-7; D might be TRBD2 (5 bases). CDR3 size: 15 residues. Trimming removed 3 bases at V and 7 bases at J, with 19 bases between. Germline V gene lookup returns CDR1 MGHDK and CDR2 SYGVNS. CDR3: CASSESRPNSGEQYF. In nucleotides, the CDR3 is TGTGCCAGCAGTGAGAGTAGGCCTAATTCGGGGGAGCAGTACTTC.

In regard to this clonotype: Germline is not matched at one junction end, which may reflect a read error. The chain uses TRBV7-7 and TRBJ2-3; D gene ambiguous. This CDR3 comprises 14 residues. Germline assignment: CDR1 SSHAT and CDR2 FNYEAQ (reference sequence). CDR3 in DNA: TGTGCTAGCAGCCCATTTGGGGACACAGATACGCAGTATTTT. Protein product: CASSPFGDTDTQYF.

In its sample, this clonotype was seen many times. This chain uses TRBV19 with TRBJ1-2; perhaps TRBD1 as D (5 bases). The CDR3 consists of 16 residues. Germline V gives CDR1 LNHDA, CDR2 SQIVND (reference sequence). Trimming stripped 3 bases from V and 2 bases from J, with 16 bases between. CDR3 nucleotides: TGTGCCAGTAGTATTGGGGCTACGTGGGAAAACTATGGCTACACCTTC. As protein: CASSIGATWENYGYTF. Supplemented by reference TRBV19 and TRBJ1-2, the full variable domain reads DGGITQSPKYLFRKEGQNVTLSCEQNLNHDAMYWYRQDPGQGLRLIYYSQIVNDFQKGDIAEGYSVSREKKESFPLTVTSAQKNPTAFYLCASSIGATWENYGYTFGSGTRLTVV.

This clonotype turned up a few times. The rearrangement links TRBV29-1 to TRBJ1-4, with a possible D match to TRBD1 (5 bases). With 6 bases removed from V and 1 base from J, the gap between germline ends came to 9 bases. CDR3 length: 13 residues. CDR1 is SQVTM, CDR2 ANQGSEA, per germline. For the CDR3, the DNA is TGCAGCGTAATCCAGGGAACTAATGAAAAACTGTTTTTT. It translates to CSVIQGTNEKLFF.

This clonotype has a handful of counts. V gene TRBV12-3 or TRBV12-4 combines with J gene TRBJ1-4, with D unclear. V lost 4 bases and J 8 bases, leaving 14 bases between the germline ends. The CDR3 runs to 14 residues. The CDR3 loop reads CASSWAGRGEKLFF. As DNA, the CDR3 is TGTGCCAGCAGTTGGGCCGGAAGAGGGGAAAAACTGTTTTTT.

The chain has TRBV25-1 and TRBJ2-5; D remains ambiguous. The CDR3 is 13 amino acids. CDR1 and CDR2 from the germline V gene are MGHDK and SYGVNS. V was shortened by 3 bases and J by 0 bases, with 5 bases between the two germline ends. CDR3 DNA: TGTGCCAGCAGTGATTCGTACCAAGAGACCCAGTACTTC. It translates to CASSDSYQETQYF. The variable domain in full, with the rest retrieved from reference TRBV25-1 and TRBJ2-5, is EADIYQTPRYLVIGTGKKITLECSQTMGHDKMYWYQQDPGMELHLIHYSYGVNSTEKGDLSSESTVSRIRTEHFPLTLESARPSHTSQYLCASSDSYQETQYFGPGTRLLVL.

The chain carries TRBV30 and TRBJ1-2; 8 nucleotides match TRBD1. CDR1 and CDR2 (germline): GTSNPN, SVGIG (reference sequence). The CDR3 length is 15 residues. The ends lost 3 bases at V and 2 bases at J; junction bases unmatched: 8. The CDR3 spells CAWSGRGRSNYGYTF. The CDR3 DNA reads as TGTGCCTGGAGCGGCAGGGGGCGATCAAACTATGGCTACACCTTC.

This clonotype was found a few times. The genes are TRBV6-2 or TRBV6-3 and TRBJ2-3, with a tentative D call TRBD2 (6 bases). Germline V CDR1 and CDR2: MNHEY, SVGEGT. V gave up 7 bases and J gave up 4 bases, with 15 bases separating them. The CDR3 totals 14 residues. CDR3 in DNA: TGTGCCAGCACGTCCGGGAGTTTGGCAGATACGCAGTATTTT. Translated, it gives CASTSGSLADTQYF.

CDR3 nucleotides: TGCAGTGCGTCTACAGGGGTCGGCAATCAGCCCCAGCATTTT. Protein: CSASTGVGNQPQHF. This chain connects TRBV20-1 to TRBJ1-5, with 7 bases identical to TRBD1. The CDR3 spans 14 residues. J gave up 2 bases and V 6 bases, and 7 bases lay outside the gene matches. The germline CDR1 and CDR2 sequences are DFQATT and SNEGSKA (reference sequence).

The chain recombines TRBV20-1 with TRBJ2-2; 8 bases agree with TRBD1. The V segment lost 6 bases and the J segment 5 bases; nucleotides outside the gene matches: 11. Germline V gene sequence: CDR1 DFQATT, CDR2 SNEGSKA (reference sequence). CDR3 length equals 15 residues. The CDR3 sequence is CSAPSGTGLTGELFF. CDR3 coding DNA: TGCAGTGCGCCCTCCGGGACAGGACTTACCGGGGAGCTGTTTTTT.

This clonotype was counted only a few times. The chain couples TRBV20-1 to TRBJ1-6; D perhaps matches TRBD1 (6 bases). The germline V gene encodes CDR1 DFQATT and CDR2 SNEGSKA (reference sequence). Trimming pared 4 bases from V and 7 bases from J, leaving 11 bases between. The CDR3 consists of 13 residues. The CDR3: CSATPDRNSPLHF. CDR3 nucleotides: TGCAGTGCTACCCCGGACAGAAATTCACCCCTCCACTTT.

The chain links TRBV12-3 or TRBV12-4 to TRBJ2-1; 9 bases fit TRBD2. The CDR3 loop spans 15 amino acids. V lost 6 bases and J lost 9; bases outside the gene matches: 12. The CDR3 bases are TGTGCCAGCAGAATCATAGCGGGAGAGAGGGGTGAGCAGTTCTTC. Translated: CASRIIAGERGEQFF.

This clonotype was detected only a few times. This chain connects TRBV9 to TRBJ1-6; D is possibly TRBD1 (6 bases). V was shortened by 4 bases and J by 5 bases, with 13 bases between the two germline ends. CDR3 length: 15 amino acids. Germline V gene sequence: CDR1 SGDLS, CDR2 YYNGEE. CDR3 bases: TGTGCCAGCAGCCCCCGGGCAGGGGATAATTCACCCCTCCACTTT. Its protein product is CASSPRAGDNSPLHF.

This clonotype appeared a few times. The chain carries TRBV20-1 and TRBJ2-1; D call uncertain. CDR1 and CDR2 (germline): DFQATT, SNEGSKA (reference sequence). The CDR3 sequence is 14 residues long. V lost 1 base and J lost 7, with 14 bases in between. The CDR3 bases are TGCAGTGCTAGAGTGAGGTTGGCTGCGAATGAGCAGTTCTTC. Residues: CSARVRLAANEQFF.

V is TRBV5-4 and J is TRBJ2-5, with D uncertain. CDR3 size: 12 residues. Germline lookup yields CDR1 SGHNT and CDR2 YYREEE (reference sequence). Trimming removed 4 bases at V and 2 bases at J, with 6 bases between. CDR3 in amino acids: CASSMDQETQYF. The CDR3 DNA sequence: TGTGCCAGCAGCATGGATCAAGAGACCCAGTACTTC.